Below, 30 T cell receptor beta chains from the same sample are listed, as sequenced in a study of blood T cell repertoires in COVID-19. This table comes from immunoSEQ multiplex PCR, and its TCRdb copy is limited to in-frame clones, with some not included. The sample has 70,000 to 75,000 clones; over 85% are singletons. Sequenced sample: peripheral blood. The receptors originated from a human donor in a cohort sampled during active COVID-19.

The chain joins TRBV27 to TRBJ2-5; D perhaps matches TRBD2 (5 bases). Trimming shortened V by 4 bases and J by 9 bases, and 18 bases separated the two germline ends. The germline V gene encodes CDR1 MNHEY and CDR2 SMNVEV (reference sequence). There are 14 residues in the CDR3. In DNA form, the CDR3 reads TGTGCCAGCAGTTCCGACCTCACCGGACTGGCCCAGTACTTC. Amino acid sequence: CASSSDLTGLAQYF.

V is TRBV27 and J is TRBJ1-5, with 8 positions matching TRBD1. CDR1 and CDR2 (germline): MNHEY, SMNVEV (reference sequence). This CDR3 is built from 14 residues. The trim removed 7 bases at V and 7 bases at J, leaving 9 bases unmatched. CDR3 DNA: TGTGCCAGCAAAAAACAGGGGGTAGAGCAGCCCCAGCATTTT. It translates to CASKKQGVEQPQHF.

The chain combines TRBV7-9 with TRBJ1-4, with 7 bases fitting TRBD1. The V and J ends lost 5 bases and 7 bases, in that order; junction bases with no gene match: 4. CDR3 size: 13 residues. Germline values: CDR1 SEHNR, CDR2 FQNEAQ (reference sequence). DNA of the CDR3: TGTGCCAGCAGCGTAGGGGGCCCTGAAAAACTGTTTTTT. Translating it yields CASSVGGPEKLFF.

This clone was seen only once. As DNA, the CDR3 is TGTGCCAGCAGTTACCTAGGACTAGCTGCATTCTACGAGCAGTACTTC. Amino acid sequence: CASSYLGLAAFYEQYF. The V gene is TRBV6-2 or TRBV6-3, the J gene TRBJ2-7; 8 positions match TRBD2. The V segment lost 2 bases and the J segment 3 bases; nucleotides outside the gene matches: 9. The CDR3 loop spans 16 amino acids. Germline V gives CDR1 MNHEY, CDR2 SVGEGT.

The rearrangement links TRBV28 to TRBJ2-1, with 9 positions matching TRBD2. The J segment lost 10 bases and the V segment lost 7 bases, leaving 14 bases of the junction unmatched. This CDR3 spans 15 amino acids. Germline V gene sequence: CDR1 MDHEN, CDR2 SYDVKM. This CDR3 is CASITGAGGPREQFF. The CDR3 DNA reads TGTGCCAGCATCACAGGGGCGGGAGGGCCTCGCGAGCAGTTCTTC. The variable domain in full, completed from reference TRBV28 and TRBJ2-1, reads DVKVTQSSRYLVKRTGEKVFLECVQDMDHENMFWYRQDPGLGLRLIYFSYDVKMKEKGDIPEGYSVSREKKERFSLILESASTNQTSMYLCASITGAGGPREQFFGPGTRLTVL.

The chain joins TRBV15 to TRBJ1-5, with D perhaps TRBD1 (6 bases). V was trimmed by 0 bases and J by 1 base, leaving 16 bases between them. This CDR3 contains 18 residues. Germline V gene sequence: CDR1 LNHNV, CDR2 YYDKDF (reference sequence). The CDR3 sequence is CATSRDRGGERSNQPQHF. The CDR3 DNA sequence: TGTGCCACCAGCAGAGATAGGGGGGGAGAACGGAGCAATCAGCCCCAGCATTTT.

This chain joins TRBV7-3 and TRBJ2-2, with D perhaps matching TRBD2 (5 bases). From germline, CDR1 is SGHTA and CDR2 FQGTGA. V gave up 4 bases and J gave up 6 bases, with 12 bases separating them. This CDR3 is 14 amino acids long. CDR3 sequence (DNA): TGTGCCAGCAGCTCCCCGGGAAAGGCCGGGGAGCTGTTTTTT. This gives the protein CASSSPGKAGELFF.

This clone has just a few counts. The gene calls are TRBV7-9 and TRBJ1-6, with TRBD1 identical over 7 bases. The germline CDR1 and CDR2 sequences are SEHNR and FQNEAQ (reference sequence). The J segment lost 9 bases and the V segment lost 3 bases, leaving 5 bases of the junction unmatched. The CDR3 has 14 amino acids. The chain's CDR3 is CASSFPGQPSPLHF. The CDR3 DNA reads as TGTGCCAGCAGCTTTCCGGGACAGCCTTCACCCCTCCACTTT.

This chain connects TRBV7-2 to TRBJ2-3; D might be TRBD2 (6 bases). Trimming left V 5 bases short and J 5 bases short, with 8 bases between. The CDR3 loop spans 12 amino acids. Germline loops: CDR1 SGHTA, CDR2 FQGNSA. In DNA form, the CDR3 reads TGTGCCAGCAGCCGGGAGATAGATACGCAGTATTTT. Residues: CASSREIDTQYF.

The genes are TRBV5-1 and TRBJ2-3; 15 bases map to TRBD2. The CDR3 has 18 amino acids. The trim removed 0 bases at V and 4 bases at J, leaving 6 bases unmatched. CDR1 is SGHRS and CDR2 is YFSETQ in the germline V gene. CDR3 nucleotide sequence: TGCGCCAGCAGCTTGGAGGGACTAGCGGGAGGTAGCTCAGATACGCAGTATTTT. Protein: CASSLEGLAGGSSDTQYF.

CDR3 in amino acids: CASSELLQATSGNTIYF. CDR3 bases: TGTGCCAGCAGCGAACTTTTACAGGCTACGTCTGGAAACACCATATATTTT. The V call is TRBV6-1, the J call TRBJ1-3; D is possibly TRBD1 (5 bases). There are 17 residues in the CDR3. V gave up 6 bases and J gave up 1 base, with 19 bases separating them. Germline CDR1 is MNHNS and CDR2 is SASEGT.

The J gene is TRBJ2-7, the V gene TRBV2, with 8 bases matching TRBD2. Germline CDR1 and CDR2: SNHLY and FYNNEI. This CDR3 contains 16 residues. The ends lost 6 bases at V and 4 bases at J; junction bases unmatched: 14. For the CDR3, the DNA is TGTGCCAGCAGCCCCGACTTAGCGGGGAGTCGGTACGAGCAGTACTTC. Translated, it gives CASSPDLAGSRYEQYF.

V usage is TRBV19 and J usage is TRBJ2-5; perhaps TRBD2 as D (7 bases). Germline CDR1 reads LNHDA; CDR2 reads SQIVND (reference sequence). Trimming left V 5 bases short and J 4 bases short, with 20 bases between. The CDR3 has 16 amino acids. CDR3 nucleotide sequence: TGTGCCAGTAGTCCCGGGGGGCTGACGAGGGTAGAGACCCAGTACTTC. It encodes CASSPGGLTRVETQYF.

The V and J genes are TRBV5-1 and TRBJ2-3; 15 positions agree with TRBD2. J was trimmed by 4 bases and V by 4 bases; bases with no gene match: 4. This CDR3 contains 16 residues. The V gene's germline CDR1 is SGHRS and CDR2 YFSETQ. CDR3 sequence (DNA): TGCGCCAGCAGCGAGGGACTAGCGGGGGGCCCAGATACGCAGTATTTT. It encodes CASSEGLAGGPDTQYF.

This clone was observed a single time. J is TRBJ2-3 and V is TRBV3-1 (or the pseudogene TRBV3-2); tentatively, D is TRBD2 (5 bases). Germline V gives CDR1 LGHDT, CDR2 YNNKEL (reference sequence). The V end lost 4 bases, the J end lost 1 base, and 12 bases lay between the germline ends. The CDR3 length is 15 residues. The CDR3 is CASSPGSMGTDTQYF. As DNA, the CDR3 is TGTGCCAGCAGCCCTGGGAGTATGGGCACAGATACGCAGTATTTT.

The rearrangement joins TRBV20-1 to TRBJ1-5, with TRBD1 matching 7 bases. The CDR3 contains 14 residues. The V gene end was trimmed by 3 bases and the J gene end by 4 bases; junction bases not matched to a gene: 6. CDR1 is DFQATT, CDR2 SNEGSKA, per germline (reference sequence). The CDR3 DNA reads TGCAGTGCTAGTCTAATGACAGGGAATCAGCCCCAGCATTTT. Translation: CSASLMTGNQPQHF.

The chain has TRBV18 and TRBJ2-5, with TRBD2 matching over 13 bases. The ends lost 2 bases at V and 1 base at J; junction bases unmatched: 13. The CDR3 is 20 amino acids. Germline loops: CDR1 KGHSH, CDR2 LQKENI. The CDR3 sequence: CASSPRPMLGLAGIQETQYF. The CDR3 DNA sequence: TGTGCCAGCTCACCAAGACCAATGTTGGGACTAGCGGGAATCCAAGAGACCCAGTACTTC.

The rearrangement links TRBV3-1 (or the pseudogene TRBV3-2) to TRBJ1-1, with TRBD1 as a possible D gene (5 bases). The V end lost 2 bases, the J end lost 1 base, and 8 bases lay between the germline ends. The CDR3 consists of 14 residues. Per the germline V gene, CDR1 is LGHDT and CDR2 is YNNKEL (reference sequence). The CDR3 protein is CASSQKDRNTEAFF. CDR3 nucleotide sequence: TGTGCCAGCAGCCAAAAAGACAGGAACACTGAAGCTTTCTTT.

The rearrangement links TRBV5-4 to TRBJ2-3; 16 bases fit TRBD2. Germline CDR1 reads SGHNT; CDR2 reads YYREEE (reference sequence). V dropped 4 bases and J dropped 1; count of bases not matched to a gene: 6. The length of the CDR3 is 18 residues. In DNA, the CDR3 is TGTGCCAGCAGCCCGGGACTAGCGGGAGGGCACGGCACAGATACGCAGTATTTT. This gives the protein CASSPGLAGGHGTDTQYF.

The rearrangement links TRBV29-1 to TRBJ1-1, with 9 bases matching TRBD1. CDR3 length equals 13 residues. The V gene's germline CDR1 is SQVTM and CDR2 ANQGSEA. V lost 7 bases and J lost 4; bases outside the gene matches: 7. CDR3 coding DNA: TGCAGCGCCATACAGGGGGCCGGCACTGAAGCTTTCTTT. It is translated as CSAIQGAGTEAFF. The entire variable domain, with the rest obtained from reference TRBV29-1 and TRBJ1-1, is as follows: SAVISQKPSRDICQRGTSLTIQCQVDSQVTMMFWYRQQPGQSLTLIATANQGSEATYESGFVIDKFPISRPNLTFSTLTVSNMSPEDSSIYLCSAIQGAGTEAFFGQGTRLTVV.

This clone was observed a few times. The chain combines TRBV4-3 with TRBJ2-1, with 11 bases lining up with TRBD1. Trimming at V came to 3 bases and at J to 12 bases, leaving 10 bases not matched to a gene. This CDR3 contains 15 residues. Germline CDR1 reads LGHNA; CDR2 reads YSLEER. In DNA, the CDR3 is TGCGCCAGCAGCCAGGGGACAGGGGGGTTTTTAGGGCAGTTCTTC. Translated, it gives CASSQGTGGFLGQFF.

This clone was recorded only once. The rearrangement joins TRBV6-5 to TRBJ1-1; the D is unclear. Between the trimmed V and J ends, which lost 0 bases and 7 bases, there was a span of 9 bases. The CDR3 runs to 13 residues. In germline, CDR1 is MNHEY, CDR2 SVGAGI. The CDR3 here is CASSYSTSGEAFF. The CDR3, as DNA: TGTGCCAGCAGTTACTCGACCAGCGGTGAAGCTTTCTTT.

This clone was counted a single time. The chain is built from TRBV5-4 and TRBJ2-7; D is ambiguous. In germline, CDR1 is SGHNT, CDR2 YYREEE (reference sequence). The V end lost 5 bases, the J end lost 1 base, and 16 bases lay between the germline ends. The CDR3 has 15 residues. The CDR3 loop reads CASRKKTDTSYEQYF. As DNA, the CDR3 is TGTGCCAGCAGAAAAAAAACCGACACATCCTACGAGCAGTACTTC.

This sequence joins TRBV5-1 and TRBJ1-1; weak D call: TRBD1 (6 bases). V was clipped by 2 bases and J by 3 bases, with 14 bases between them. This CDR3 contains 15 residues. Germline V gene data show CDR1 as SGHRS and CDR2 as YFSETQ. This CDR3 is CASSLSSRGDTEAFF. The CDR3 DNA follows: TGCGCCAGCAGCTTATCCTCCAGGGGTGACACTGAAGCTTTCTTT.

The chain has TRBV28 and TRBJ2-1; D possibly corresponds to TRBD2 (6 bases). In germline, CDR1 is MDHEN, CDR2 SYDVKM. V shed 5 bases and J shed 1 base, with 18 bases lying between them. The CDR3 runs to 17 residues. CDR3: CASSQVAEGTSYNEQFF. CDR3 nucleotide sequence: TGTGCCAGCAGTCAAGTAGCGGAGGGGACTTCCTACAATGAGCAGTTCTTC. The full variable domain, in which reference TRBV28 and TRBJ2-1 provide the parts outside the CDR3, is DVKVTQSSRYLVKRTGEKVFLECVQDMDHENMFWYRQDPGLGLRLIYFSYDVKMKEKGDIPEGYSVSREKKERFSLILESASTNQTSMYLCASSQVAEGTSYNEQFFGPGTRLTVL.

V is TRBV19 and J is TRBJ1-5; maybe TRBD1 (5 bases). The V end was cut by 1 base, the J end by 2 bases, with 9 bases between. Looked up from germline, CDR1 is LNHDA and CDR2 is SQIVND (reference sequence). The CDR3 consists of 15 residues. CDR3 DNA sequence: TGTGCCAGTAGTATAGGGCAGGGCCGCAATCAGCCCCAGCATTTT. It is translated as CASSIGQGRNQPQHF.

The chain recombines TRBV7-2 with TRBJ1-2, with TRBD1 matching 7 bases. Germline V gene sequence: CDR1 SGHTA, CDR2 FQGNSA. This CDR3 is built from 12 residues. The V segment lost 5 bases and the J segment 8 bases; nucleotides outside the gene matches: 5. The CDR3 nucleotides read TGTGCCAGCAGCCAGACAGGGAACGGCTACACCTTC. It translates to CASSQTGNGYTF.

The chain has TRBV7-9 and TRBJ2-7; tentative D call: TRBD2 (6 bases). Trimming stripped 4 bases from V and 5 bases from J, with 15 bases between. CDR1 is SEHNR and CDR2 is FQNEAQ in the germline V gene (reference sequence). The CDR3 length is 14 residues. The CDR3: CASSSGRLEDEQYF. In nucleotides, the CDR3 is TGTGCCAGCAGCTCCGGGAGACTAGAGGACGAGCAGTACTTC.

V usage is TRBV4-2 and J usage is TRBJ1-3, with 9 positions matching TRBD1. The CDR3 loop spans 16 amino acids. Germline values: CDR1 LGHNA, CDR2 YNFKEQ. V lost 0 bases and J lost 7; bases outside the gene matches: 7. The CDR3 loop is CASSQDGQGFVNTIYF. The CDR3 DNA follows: TGTGCCAGCAGCCAAGATGGACAGGGGTTCGTGAACACCATATATTTT.

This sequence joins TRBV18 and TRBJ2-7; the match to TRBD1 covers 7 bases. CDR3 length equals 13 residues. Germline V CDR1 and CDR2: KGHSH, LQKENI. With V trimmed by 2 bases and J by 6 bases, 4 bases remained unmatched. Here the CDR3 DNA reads TGTGCCAGCTCACCAGCTGACAGGGCCGAGCAGTACTTC. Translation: CASSPADRAEQYF.